This passage covers 3 T cell receptor beta chains from one sample sequenced in a study of Ad26.COV2.S vaccination and SARS-CoV-2 variants. This sample's treatment: around 19 received Ad26.COV2.S at low or high dose, single or two shots; roughly five received placebo; per-sample allocation not given. Following the first vaccine or placebo injection, samples were taken on day 63. Some clones are missing from TCRdb's copy, which holds only in-frame ones; the method was immunoSEQ multiplex PCR. Of around 240,000 clones listed, roughly 90% are singletons. The material was peripheral blood, obtained in a trial of Ad26.COV2.S vaccine versus placebo. The receptors were gathered from a person between 18 and 65 years old who received the Ad26.COV2.S COVID-19 vaccine or a placebo.

This clone was seen many times. The V gene is TRBV2, the J gene TRBJ2-4; the match to TRBD2 covers 8 bases. The germline V gene encodes CDR1 SNHLY and CDR2 FYNNEI. This CDR3 region has 21 residues. The V segment lost 0 bases and the J segment 2 bases; nucleotides outside the gene matches: 18. CDR3 region: CASSEAPLYPRAGGPKNIQYF. CDR3 DNA sequence: TGTGCCAGCAGTGAAGCCCCCCTCTATCCCCGCGCGGGGGGACCCAAAAACATTCAGTACTTC.

The V call is TRBV29-1, the J call TRBJ2-7, with a possible D match to TRBD2 (5 bases). The CDR3 length is 12 residues. CDR1 and CDR2 (germline): SQVTM, ANQGSEA. The ends were cut back, 6 bases at V and 1 base at J, with 10 bases in the middle. CDR3 protein: CSVWTASYEQYF. The CDR3 nucleotides are TGCAGCGTGTGGACTGCATCCTACGAGCAGTACTTC.

This clone was seen a single time. This chain uses TRBV7-2 with TRBJ2-7; 8 bases map to TRBD1. CDR3 size: 15 residues. The V gene's germline CDR1 is SGHTA and CDR2 FQGNSA. The junction had 7 bases not matched to a gene; V was cut back by 2 bases and J by 4 bases. The CDR3 DNA is TGTGCCAGCAGCTTATCCCAGGGGGCGGTTTACGAGCAGTACTTC. Residues: CASSLSQGAVYEQYF.